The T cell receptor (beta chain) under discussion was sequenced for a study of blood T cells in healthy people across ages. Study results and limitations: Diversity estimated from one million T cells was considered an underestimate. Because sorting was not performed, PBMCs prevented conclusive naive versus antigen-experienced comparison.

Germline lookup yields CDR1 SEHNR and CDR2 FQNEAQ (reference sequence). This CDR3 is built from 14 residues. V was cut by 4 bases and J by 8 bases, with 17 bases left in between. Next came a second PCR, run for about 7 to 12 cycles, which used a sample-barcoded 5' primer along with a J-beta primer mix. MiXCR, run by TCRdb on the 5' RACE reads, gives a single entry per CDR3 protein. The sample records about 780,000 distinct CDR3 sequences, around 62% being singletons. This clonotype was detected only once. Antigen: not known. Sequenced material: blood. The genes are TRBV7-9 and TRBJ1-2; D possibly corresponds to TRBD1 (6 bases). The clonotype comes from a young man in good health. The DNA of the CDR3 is TGTGCCAGCAGCTCTCTCCGGTTCCAGGGGGGCTACACCTTC. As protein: CASSSLRFQGGYTF.